The TCR beta chain described here comes from a study of cytomegalovirus exposure and HLA in healthy donors. The CDR3 runs 17 residues. V lost 4 bases to trimming and J lost 10 bases; unmatched junction nucleotides: 17. CDR1 and CDR2 from the germline V gene are SGHRS and YFSETQ. The assay was immunoSEQ multiplex PCR, and TCRdb's table has in-frame clones only and misses some. The sample holds fewer than 100,000 clones, roughly 93% seen once. The TCR comes from a man aged 30 to 45 in good health and CMV-seronegative. This sequence joins TRBV5-1 and TRBJ2-5; TRBD2 matches 12 bases. Sequenced sample: PBMCs. This CDR3 is CASSQQPGTSGFGDQYF. The CDR3 DNA is TGCGCCAGCAGCCAACAACCCGGGACTAGCGGGTTCGGGGACCAGTACTTC.